The 26 T cell receptor beta chains in this list originate from one sample, sequenced in a study of shared clonotypes between healthy human individuals (TCRdb year 2020). Libraries were constructed by the immunoSEQ multiplex PCR assay. Here the immuneACCESS table is served through TCRdb, limited to in-frame sequences with V and J called. Missing clones are a known gap in these copies; in checked studies unresolved V genes cover under half, and the rest lacks a known reason. Recorded for this sample are roughly 2.2 million clones; around 92% of them occurred a single time. The ten biggest clones cover roughly 0.34% of the sample. Sequences were obtained from naive CD4+ T cells from PBMCs. What this sample's cell subset or site label stands for: CD45RA+ positively selected. These receptor sequences come from a man aged 18 to 29 in good health. Some clones in this sample may be carry-over from other donors' samples.

The chain employs TRBV10-3 and TRBJ2-7; 7 positions agree with TRBD1. The CDR3 is 19 amino acids. The junction had 16 bases not matched to a gene; V was cut back by 2 bases and J by 0 bases. Germline CDR1 and CDR2: ENHRY and SYGVKD. CDR3 amino acids: CAISERKTRDSHSSYEQYF. CDR3 DNA: TGTGCCATCAGTGAGCGGAAGACCCGGGACAGCCACAGCTCCTACGAGCAGTACTTC.

The chain is built from TRBV5-5 and TRBJ2-3; TRBD2 is a possible D gene (6 bases). V was pared by 5 bases and J by 5 bases, with 9 bases between. Germline V gives CDR1 SGHKS, CDR2 YYEKEE (reference sequence). The CDR3 has 12 amino acids. The CDR3, as DNA: TGTGCCAGCAGGCTAGCGTTAGATACGCAGTATTTT. Translating it yields CASRLALDTQYF.

The rearrangement links TRBV30 to TRBJ2-3; D perhaps matches TRBD1 (5 bases). Trimming pared 3 bases from V and 4 bases from J, leaving 20 bases between. Germline V gene sequence: CDR1 GTSNPN, CDR2 SVGIG (reference sequence). The CDR3 sequence is 16 residues long. This chain's CDR3 is CAWSSTPQGGPDTQYF. As DNA, the CDR3 is TGTGCCTGGAGCTCAACCCCCCAGGGTGGGCCAGATACGCAGTATTTT.

This clone was recorded once. The chain recombines TRBV7-3 with TRBJ2-3, with D perhaps matching TRBD2 (6 bases). Germline CDR1 is SGHTA and CDR2 is FQGTGA. Trimming shortened V by 5 bases and J by 6 bases, and 21 bases separated the two germline ends. There are 16 residues in the CDR3. The CDR3 region is CASSQTFPLSGDTQYF. The CDR3 region has the DNA TGTGCCAGCAGCCAGACCTTTCCCCTTAGCGGCGATACGCAGTATTTT.

The CDR3: CAISESGGRLYNEQFF. CDR3 bases: TGTGCCATCAGTGAGTCGGGCGGGAGACTATACAATGAGCAGTTCTTC. V usage is TRBV10-3 and J usage is TRBJ2-1; 7 bases match TRBD2. Losses at the gene ends were 0 bases for V and 4 bases for J; bases not matched to a gene: 6. The germline gives CDR1 ENHRY, CDR2 SYGVKD. This CDR3 spans 16 amino acids.

The chain combines TRBV11-2 with TRBJ2-1; 7 positions agree with TRBD2. This CDR3 spans 15 amino acids. With V trimmed by 3 bases and J by 0 bases, 2 bases remained unmatched. Germline V gene lookup returns CDR1 SGHAT and CDR2 FQNNGV. The CDR3 region is CASSFSSGSYNEQFF. CDR3 DNA: TGTGCCAGCAGCTTCTCTAGCGGCTCCTACAATGAGCAGTTCTTC.

V and J are TRBV27 and TRBJ1-1; maybe TRBD1 (5 bases). The length of the CDR3 is 16 residues. The V end was cut by 3 bases, the J end by 1 base, with 15 bases between. CDR1 is MNHEY and CDR2 is SMNVEV in the germline V gene (reference sequence). CDR3 in amino acids: CASSFSGGLGNTEAFF. The CDR3, as DNA: TGTGCCAGCAGTTTCTCCGGGGGTCTGGGGAACACTGAAGCTTTCTTT.

This chain connects TRBV18 to TRBJ1-1; no reliable D call. The V end lost 3 bases, the J end lost 3 bases, and 8 bases lay between the germline ends. The CDR3 has 13 residues. Germline loops: CDR1 KGHSH, CDR2 LQKENI. The CDR3 DNA sequence: TGTGCCAGCTCACCGTCGGCGGACACTGAAGCTTTCTTT. It translates to CASSPSADTEAFF.

The chain uses TRBV28 and TRBJ2-5; 7 bases map to TRBD2. With 3 bases clipped from V and 2 bases from J, the junction kept 9 bases outside the gene matches. The CDR3 spans 16 residues. The germline V gene encodes CDR1 MDHEN and CDR2 SYDVKM. The DNA of the CDR3 is TGTGCCAGCAGTTTCACAAGGGCGGGGGTGCAAGAGACCCAGTACTTC. Protein: CASSFTRAGVQETQYF.

The rearrangement uses TRBV28 and TRBJ2-7; 8 bases line up with TRBD2. The CDR3 is 17 residues long. V gave up 4 bases and J gave up 0 bases; unmatched junction bases: 11. CDR1 is MDHEN, CDR2 SYDVKM, per germline. CDR3 DNA: TGTGCCAGCAGTTGGGGTTGGGCTAGCGGGCTCTCCTACGAGCAGTACTTC. This translates into CASSWGWASGLSYEQYF.

The chain uses TRBV7-2 and TRBJ1-1; D ambiguous. Germline V gives CDR1 SGHTA, CDR2 FQGNSA. Trimming stripped 2 bases from V and 3 bases from J, with 10 bases between. The CDR3 is made up of 14 amino acids. The chain's CDR3 is CASSLLGMDTEAFF. The CDR3 DNA reads TGTGCCAGCAGCTTATTGGGTATGGACACTGAAGCTTTCTTT. Supplemented by reference TRBV7-2 and TRBJ1-1, the full variable domain reads GAGVSQSPSNKVTEKGKDVELRCDPISGHTALYWYRQSLGQGLEFLIYFQGNSAPDKSGLPSDRFSAERTGGSVSTLTIQRTQQEDSAVYLCASSLLGMDTEAFFGQGTRLTVV.

The V call is TRBV25-1, the J call TRBJ1-1; no definite D call. V lost 3 bases and J lost 3, with 14 bases in between. The CDR3 length is 15 residues. CDR1 is MGHDK and CDR2 is SYGVNS in the germline V gene. The CDR3 protein is CASSDEFHSDTEAFF. DNA for the CDR3: TGTGCCAGCAGTGACGAGTTTCATTCGGACACTGAAGCTTTCTTT.

Concerning this clone: Other nucleotide sequences from this sample produce the same CDR3. The genes are TRBV6-5 and TRBJ1-6, with D unresolved. Germline V lookup: CDR1 MNHEY, CDR2 SVGAGI. Deletions cut 6 bases from V and 0 bases from J, with 6 bases between. The CDR3 length is 14 residues. CDR3: CASSESSYNSPLHF. CDR3 sequence (DNA): TGTGCCAGCAGCGAGAGCTCCTATAATTCACCCCTCCACTTT.

The chain has TRBV7-9 and TRBJ2-1; 7 bases match TRBD1. Germline assignment: CDR1 SEHNR and CDR2 FQNEAQ (reference sequence). V gave up 7 bases and J gave up 2 bases; unmatched junction bases: 5. This CDR3 is 14 amino acids long. The CDR3 sequence is CASIPGGTYNEQFF. CDR3 DNA: TGTGCCAGCATACCAGGGGGTACCTACAATGAGCAGTTCTTC.

The rearrangement joins TRBV11-3 to TRBJ2-3, with D possibly being TRBD2 (5 bases). The CDR3 consists of 15 residues. Germline CDR1 and CDR2: SGHNT and YENEEA. V was trimmed by 0 bases and J by 4 bases, leaving 11 bases between them. CDR3 sequence: CASSLDRGIADTQYF. CDR3 nucleotides: TGTGCCAGCAGCTTAGATAGAGGGATTGCAGATACGCAGTATTTT.

J is TRBJ2-7 and V is TRBV6-1; 11 positions agree with TRBD2. CDR3 length: 14 residues. J was trimmed by 6 bases and V by 7 bases; bases with no gene match: 8. CDR1 MNHNS and CDR2 SASEGT come from the germline V gene. CDR3 coding DNA: TGTGCCAGCACCGGTAGCGGGAGGGGTGGCGAGCAGTACTTC. Protein sequence: CASTGSGRGGEQYF.

The chain joins TRBV11-2 to TRBJ1-4, with D unclear. Trimming removed 2 bases at V and 10 bases at J, with 14 bases between. CDR3 size: 14 residues. The germline V gene encodes CDR1 SGHAT and CDR2 FQNNGV. CDR3 sequence: CASSLSRLVGKLFF. The CDR3, as DNA: TGTGCCAGCAGCTTAAGTCGTCTCGTGGGAAAACTGTTTTTT.

The J gene is TRBJ1-5, the V gene TRBV18; the D gene is possibly TRBD1 (6 bases). The CDR3 has 16 amino acids. V shed 2 bases and J shed 3 bases, with 14 bases lying between them. Germline loops: CDR1 KGHSH, CDR2 LQKENI. This CDR3 reads CASSPYGRTVNQPQHF. CDR3 DNA sequence: TGTGCCAGCTCACCATACGGACGGACAGTCAATCAGCCCCAGCATTTT.

The genes are TRBV2 and TRBJ2-4, with 9 bases matching TRBD1. V was clipped by 6 bases and J by 2 bases; unmatched bases: 8. Germline loops: CDR1 SNHLY, CDR2 FYNNEI. This CDR3 has 16 residues. This chain's CDR3 is CASSSRQGGTKNIQYF. Here the CDR3 DNA reads TGTGCCAGCAGCTCAAGACAGGGGGGGACCAAAAACATTCAGTACTTC.

This clone was counted a few times. V gene TRBV19 combines with J gene TRBJ1-5; tentative D call: TRBD1 (6 bases). The CDR3 length is 13 residues. The V end lost 5 bases, the J end lost 7 bases, and 12 bases lay between the germline ends. The germline CDR1 and CDR2 sequences are LNHDA and SQIVND (reference sequence). The CDR3 reads CASSEDSLQPQHF. The CDR3, as DNA: TGTGCCAGTAGTGAGGACAGCTTACAGCCCCAGCATTTT.

J is TRBJ2-7 and V is TRBV6-7; D call uncertain. TRBV6-7 is an open reading frame, and its role is uncertain. The CDR3 has 12 amino acids. V lost 8 bases and J lost 2, with 10 bases in between. The CDR3 DNA reads as TGTGCCAGCTCGATCGAGCCCTACGAGCAGTACTTC. It yields the protein CASSIEPYEQYF.

The genes are TRBV11-2 and TRBJ2-5, with 13 bases identical to TRBD2. J was trimmed by 0 bases and V by 5 bases; bases with no gene match: 3. CDR1 and CDR2 from the germline V gene are SGHAT and FQNNGV. The CDR3 contains 16 residues. The CDR3 nucleotides are TGTGCCAGCAGCCCGGGACTAGCGGGGAACCAAGAGACCCAGTACTTC. Protein sequence: CASSPGLAGNQETQYF.

In regard to this clone: This CDR3 is also generated by other DNA sequences in the sample. V gene TRBV28 combines with J gene TRBJ1-1; unclear D gene. V lost 3 bases and J 4 bases, leaving 6 bases between the germline ends. Germline V gene data show CDR1 as MDHEN and CDR2 as SYDVKM. The CDR3 is 12 amino acids. CDR3 sequence (DNA): TGTGCCAGCAGTTTCTGGGGCACTGAAGCTTTCTTT. Protein sequence: CASSFWGTEAFF. Drawing the rest from reference TRBV28 and TRBJ1-1, the complete variable domain is DVKVTQSSRYLVKRTGEKVFLECVQDMDHENMFWYRQDPGLGLRLIYFSYDVKMKEKGDIPEGYSVSREKKERFSLILESASTNQTSMYLCASSFWGTEAFFGQGTRLTVV.

Note on this clone: At the DNA level, this CDR3 is encoded by other sequences in the same sample as well. The rearrangement uses TRBV18 and TRBJ1-2; 7 nucleotides match TRBD1. CDR3 size: 14 residues. The junction had 6 bases not matched to a gene; V was cut back by 6 bases and J by 2 bases. Germline V gene sequence: CDR1 KGHSH, CDR2 LQKENI. Here the CDR3 DNA reads TGTGCCAGCTCTCCGGGACAGACCAACTATGGCTACACCTTC. Protein product: CASSPGQTNYGYTF.

Concerning this clone: Distinct nucleotide sequences in the sample also encode this CDR3. The chain uses TRBV18 and TRBJ2-7; D is unresolved. The CDR3 runs 12 residues. Trimming pared 2 bases from V and 2 bases from J, leaving 4 bases between. Germline CDR1 and CDR2: KGHSH and LQKENI. In DNA, the CDR3 is TGTGCCAGCTCACCAGGCGCCTACGAGCAGTACTTC. Its protein is CASSPGAYEQYF.

The chain uses TRBV2 and TRBJ1-4; 9 nucleotides align to TRBD1. The CDR3 extends over 15 amino acids. The V gene's germline CDR1 is SNHLY and CDR2 FYNNEI. Trimming removed 6 bases from V and 7 bases from J; junction bases left unmatched: 9. The CDR3 spells CASRRSGTGPEKLFF. CDR3 nucleotides: TGTGCCAGCAGGAGATCCGGGACAGGGCCTGAAAAACTGTTTTTT. The whole variable domain, remainder taken from reference TRBV2 and TRBJ1-4, is EPEVTQTPSHQVTQMGQEVILRCVPISNHLYFYWYRQILGQKVEFLVSFYNNEISEKSEIFDDQFSVERPDGSNFTLKIRSTKLEDSAMYFCASRRSGTGPEKLFFGSGTQLSVL.